This passage covers 24 T cell receptor beta chains from one sample sequenced in a study of blood T cell repertoires in COVID-19 (dated by TCRdb to the early 2020s). Preparation of the library involved the immunoSEQ multiplex PCR assay. TCRdb retrieved this table from immuneACCESS and kept in-frame rearrangements only. Not all clones are present; in checked studies, unresolved V genes account for under half, and no reason is known for the remainder. Counted in this sample were 50,000 or so clones; 85% to 95% of them appeared once. The top ten hold about 10% of the sample. Sequencing was done on a sample of peripheral blood. The receptors come from a woman older than 75 with acute or convalescent COVID-19.

The chain links TRBV9 to TRBJ2-7; D possibly corresponds to TRBD1 (5 bases). Between the trimmed V and J ends, which lost 1 base and 5 bases, there was a span of 13 bases. The length of the CDR3 is 14 residues. CDR1 and CDR2 (germline): SGDLS, YYNGEE. This CDR3 reads CASSVIPGSNEQYF. CDR3 nucleotides: TGTGCCAGCAGCGTAATCCCAGGGTCCAACGAGCAGTACTTC.

In its sample, this clone was seen once. The chain has TRBV24-1 and TRBJ1-2, with TRBD1 identical over 8 bases. In germline, CDR1 is KGHDR, CDR2 SFDVKD. Germline trimming cut 0 bases from V and 5 bases from J; bases unmatched to any gene: 7. The CDR3 has 16 residues. CDR3 sequence (DNA): TGTGCCACCAGTGATTTGGGAACAGGGGGTAGTTATGGCTACACCTTC. It is translated as CATSDLGTGGSYGYTF.

Details on this clone: At one end the junction does not follow the germline gene, possibly because of a read error. The CDR3 protein is CGGKGQGSSEQYF. As DNA, the CDR3 is TGTGGTGGAAAGGGACAGGGGTCCTCCGAGCAGTACTTC. This chain links TRBV30 with TRBJ2-7, with 10 bases matching TRBD1. This CDR3 contains 13 residues. The V gene's germline CDR1 is GTSNPN and CDR2 SVGIG (reference sequence).

The chain recombines TRBV5-6 with TRBJ1-3; D not certain. Trimming removed 4 bases at V and 7 bases at J, with 6 bases between. This CDR3 region has 11 residues. The germline V gene has CDR1 SGHDT and CDR2 YYEEEE. CDR3 protein: CASSLLNTIYF. In nucleotides, the CDR3 is TGTGCCAGCAGCCTCTTGAACACCATATATTTT.

The CDR3 reads CASCSQGAETEAFF. CDR3 bases: TGTGCTAGTTGCTCGCAGGGGGCAGAGACTGAAGCTTTCTTT. V usage is TRBV12-5 and J usage is TRBJ1-1; 8 bases match TRBD1. CDR1 is LGHNT, CDR2 FRNRAP, per germline. V was pared by 8 bases and J by 5 bases, with 10 bases of the junction left unmatched. The CDR3 sequence is 14 residues long. Based on the CDR3 plus reference TRBV12-5 and TRBJ1-1, the full variable domain is DARVTQTPRHKVTEMGQEVTMRCQPILGHNTVFWYRQTMMQGLELLAYFRNRAPLDDSGMPKDRFSAEMPDATLATLKIQPSEPRDSAVYFCASCSQGAETEAFFGQGTRLTVV.

This clone was seen more than once but under ten times. The rearrangement links TRBV27 to TRBJ2-7; 9 bases map to TRBD1. Losses at the gene ends were 5 bases for V and 4 bases for J; bases not matched to a gene: 6. This CDR3 is built from 14 residues. The germline V gene encodes CDR1 MNHEY and CDR2 SMNVEV (reference sequence). CDR3 DNA sequence: TGTGCCAGCAGTCCACGGACAGGGGCGTACGAGCAGTACTTC. This gives the protein CASSPRTGAYEQYF.

This chain joins TRBV7-2 and TRBJ1-1; 10 nucleotides match TRBD1. The CDR3 has 14 amino acids. Germline V lookup: CDR1 SGHTA, CDR2 FQGNSA. V was clipped by 4 bases and J by 11 bases; unmatched bases: 10. CDR3 loop: CASSSTPGQGFAFF. The CDR3 DNA is TGTGCCAGCAGCTCCACGCCGGGACAGGGGTTTGCTTTCTTT.

The table lists this clone with a count of one. The J gene is TRBJ1-1, the V gene TRBV6-5; TRBD1 is a possible D gene (6 bases). V lost 6 bases and J lost 4, with 15 bases in between. In germline, CDR1 is MNHEY, CDR2 SVGAGI. The CDR3 has 14 amino acids. CDR3 residues: CASSTTGPGTEAFF. CDR3 in DNA: TGTGCCAGCAGCACGACAGGCCCCGGCACTGAAGCTTTCTTT.

This clone was seen once. The V and J genes are TRBV9 and TRBJ2-1; 10 bases match TRBD2. Trimming cost V 0 bases and J 6 bases; bases outside gene matches: 6. Germline CDR1 SGDLS, CDR2 YYNGEE. This CDR3 comprises 16 residues. The CDR3: CASSVGTSGGLNEQFF. The CDR3 coding sequence is TGTGCCAGCAGCGTAGGGACTAGCGGTGGGCTCAATGAGCAGTTCTTC. Variable domain in full (rest from reference TRBV9 and TRBJ2-1): DSGVTQTPKHLITATGQRVTLRCSPRSGDLSVYWYQQSLDQGLQFLIQYYNGEERAKGNILERFSAQQFPDLHSELNLSSLELGDSALYFCASSVGTSGGLNEQFFGPGTRLTVL.

The rearrangement joins TRBV19 to TRBJ1-5, with a possible D match to TRBD1 (5 bases). CDR3 length equals 20 residues. Trimming pared 3 bases from V and 6 bases from J, leaving 30 bases between. The germline CDR1 and CDR2 sequences are LNHDA and SQIVND (reference sequence). CDR3 loop: CASSISRIPENPGPGQPQHF. In nucleotides, the CDR3 is TGTGCCAGTAGTATTAGTCGAATTCCGGAAAATCCAGGGCCTGGTCAGCCCCAGCATTTT.

The V and J genes are TRBV5-6 and TRBJ2-6; D not resolved. CDR3 length equals 16 residues. The germline V and J ends were trimmed by 2 bases and 0 bases, with 9 bases remaining between them. The germline CDR1 and CDR2 sequences are SGHDT and YYEEEE. The DNA for the CDR3 is TGTGCCAGCAGCTTTACTGTTTCCTCTGGGGCCAACGTCCTGACTTTC. This encodes CASSFTVSSGANVLTF.

V usage is TRBV25-1 and J usage is TRBJ1-2; tentative D call: TRBD1 (6 bases). Trimming took off 3 bases at V and 5 bases at J, with 16 bases between the two ends. CDR3 length: 15 amino acids. Germline V gene lookup returns CDR1 MGHDK and CDR2 SYGVNS. The CDR3 here is CASSDPGRGGYGYTF. CDR3 in DNA: TGTGCCAGCAGTGATCCGGGCCGAGGGGGATATGGCTACACCTTC.

This chain joins TRBV7-7 and TRBJ1-4; 9 positions match TRBD1. Unmatched junction bases numbered 6, after V lost 5 bases and J lost 5 bases. There are 15 residues in the CDR3. Germline CDR1 reads SSHAT; CDR2 reads FNYEAQ (reference sequence). The CDR3 DNA is TGTGCCAGCAGCGAGGGACAGGGCCTGAATGAAAAACTGTTTTTT. As protein: CASSEGQGLNEKLFF. Full variable domain (remainder filled in from reference TRBV7-7 and TRBJ1-4): GAGVSQSPRYKVTKRGQDVTLRCDPISSHATLYWYQQALGQGPEFLTYFNYEAQPDKSGLPSDRFSAERPEGSISTLTIQRTEQRDSAMYRCASSEGQGLNEKLFFGSGTQLSVL.

CDR3: CASSLEQNTEAFF. In DNA form, the CDR3 reads TGCGCCAGCAGCTTGGAACAGAACACTGAAGCTTTCTTT. This sequence joins TRBV5-1 and TRBJ1-1; D gene unclear. V was pared by 0 bases and J by 1 base, with 4 bases between. CDR1 and CDR2 (germline): SGHRS, YFSETQ. This CDR3 contains 13 residues. Combining the CDR3 with reference TRBV5-1 and TRBJ1-1 gives the whole variable domain KAGVTQTPRYLIKTRGQQVTLSCSPISGHRSVSWYQQTPGQGLQFLFEYFSETQRNKGNFPGRFSGRQFSNSRSEMNVSTLELGDSALYLCASSLEQNTEAFFGQGTRLTVV.

The CDR3 region is CSVRERDNSPLHF. DNA of the CDR3: TGCAGCGTTCGAGAGCGAGATAATTCACCCCTCCACTTT. V gene TRBV29-1 combines with J gene TRBJ1-6; D unresolved. Germline V lookup: CDR1 SQVTM, CDR2 ANQGSEA. The V end lost 5 bases, the J end lost 5 bases, and 10 bases lay between the germline ends. The CDR3 is 13 residues long. Complete variable domain (other parts from reference TRBV29-1 and TRBJ1-6): SAVISQKPSRDICQRGTSLTIQCQVDSQVTMMFWYRQQPGQSLTLIATANQGSEATYESGFVIDKFPISRPNLTFSTLTVSNMSPEDSSIYLCSVRERDNSPLHFGNGTRLTVT.

The chain couples TRBV28 to TRBJ1-6, with 7 bases fitting TRBD1. Trimming took 4 bases from V and 9 from J; bases not matched to a gene: 12. The germline V gene encodes CDR1 MDHEN and CDR2 SYDVKM. There are 16 residues in the CDR3. CDR3 in amino acids: CASSSGGPSSTSPLHF. The CDR3, as DNA: TGTGCCAGCAGTTCAGGGGGACCATCCAGCACTTCACCCCTCCACTTT. The full variable domain, completed using reference TRBV28 and TRBJ1-6, is DVKVTQSSRYLVKRTGEKVFLECVQDMDHENMFWYRQDPGLGLRLIYFSYDVKMKEKGDIPEGYSVSREKKERFSLILESASTNQTSMYLCASSSGGPSSTSPLHFGNGTRLTVT.

This clone has just a few counts. V and J are TRBV4-2 and TRBJ2-7, with 8 positions matching TRBD1. CDR1 and CDR2 from the germline V gene are LGHNA and YNFKEQ. The CDR3 is 16 residues long. The J segment lost 4 bases and the V segment lost 4 bases, leaving 12 bases of the junction unmatched. The CDR3 is CASSRLLRDRSYEQYF. As DNA, the CDR3 is TGTGCCAGCAGCCGGCTCCTCCGGGACAGGTCTTACGAGCAGTACTTC.

The sample holds a few counts of this clone. The chain has TRBV4-1 and TRBJ2-7; TRBD1 aligns across 9 bases. CDR1 and CDR2 (germline): MGHRA, YSYEKL. The CDR3 spans 15 residues. V lost 2 bases, J lost 3 bases, and 5 bases stayed unmatched. The CDR3 sequence is CASSQTGTGNYEQYF. CDR3 nucleotide sequence: TGCGCCAGCAGCCAAACCGGGACAGGGAACTACGAGCAGTACTTC.

This clone was counted only a few times. The V gene is TRBV3-1 (or the pseudogene TRBV3-2), the J gene TRBJ2-7; tentative D call: TRBD2 (6 bases). CDR3 length: 13 amino acids. The germline V gene has CDR1 LGHDT and CDR2 YNNKEL (reference sequence). The ends were cut back, 1 base at V and 7 bases at J, with 11 bases in the middle. The CDR3 bases are TGTGCCAGCAGCCAAGCGGGAGTAGGTGAGCAGTACTTC. Translation: CASSQAGVGEQYF.

This chain joins TRBV7-9 and TRBJ1-2; 9 nucleotides align to TRBD1. This CDR3 is built from 14 residues. Trimming cost V 5 bases and J 5 bases; bases outside gene matches: 6. The germline CDR1 and CDR2 sequences are SEHNR and FQNEAQ (reference sequence). CDR3 in DNA: TGTGCCAGCAGCAATGACAGGGGGGATTATGGCTACACCTTC. This encodes CASSNDRGDYGYTF. The whole variable domain, remainder taken from reference TRBV7-9 and TRBJ1-2, is DTGVSQNPRHKITKRGQNVTFRCDPISEHNRLYWYRQTLGQGPEFLTYFQNEAQLEKSRLLSDRFSAERPKGSFSTLEIQRTEQGDSAMYLCASSNDRGDYGYTFGSGTRLTVV.

The chain carries TRBV5-6 and TRBJ1-1; 8 bases line up with TRBD1. V gave up 4 bases and J gave up 5 bases; unmatched junction bases: 13. This CDR3 comprises 16 residues. In germline, CDR1 is SGHDT, CDR2 YYEEEE. CDR3 protein: CASSIGQGRLWTEAFF. The CDR3 region has the DNA TGTGCCAGCAGCATAGGACAGGGACGATTGTGGACTGAAGCTTTCTTT.

J is TRBJ2-7 and V is TRBV7-3; 12 positions match TRBD2. The CDR3 contains 17 residues. Germline trimming cut 2 bases from V and 6 bases from J; bases unmatched to any gene: 11. The germline V gene encodes CDR1 SGHTA and CDR2 FQGTGA. The CDR3 DNA reads as TGTGCCAGCAGCTTATGGGCTAGCGGGAGGGCCAATGGCGAGCAGTACTTC. This gives the protein CASSLWASGRANGEQYF.

This rearrangement joins TRBV19 to TRBJ1-1, with 7 bases aligning to TRBD1. This CDR3 region has 14 residues. V was clipped by 6 bases and J by 0 bases; unmatched bases: 4. The germline gives CDR1 LNHDA, CDR2 SQIVND (reference sequence). The CDR3, as DNA: TGTGCCAGTAGAGGGACAGACTTGAACACTGAAGCTTTCTTT. It codes for CASRGTDLNTEAFF. The whole variable domain, filled in from reference TRBV19 and TRBJ1-1, reads DGGITQSPKYLFRKEGQNVTLSCEQNLNHDAMYWYRQDPGQGLRLIYYSQIVNDFQKGDIAEGYSVSREKKESFPLTVTSAQKNPTAFYLCASRGTDLNTEAFFGQGTRLTVV.

The sample holds one count of this clone. The chain uses TRBV2 and TRBJ2-1; TRBD2 matches at 10 bases. V shed 6 bases, J shed 10 bases, and the junction held 9 bases outside the gene matches. This CDR3 is 14 amino acids long. Germline-derived CDR1 and CDR2 are SNHLY and FYNNEI. The chain's CDR3 is CASRGLALEGEQFF. CDR3 in DNA: TGTGCCAGCAGGGGACTAGCGCTAGAGGGAGAGCAGTTCTTC.